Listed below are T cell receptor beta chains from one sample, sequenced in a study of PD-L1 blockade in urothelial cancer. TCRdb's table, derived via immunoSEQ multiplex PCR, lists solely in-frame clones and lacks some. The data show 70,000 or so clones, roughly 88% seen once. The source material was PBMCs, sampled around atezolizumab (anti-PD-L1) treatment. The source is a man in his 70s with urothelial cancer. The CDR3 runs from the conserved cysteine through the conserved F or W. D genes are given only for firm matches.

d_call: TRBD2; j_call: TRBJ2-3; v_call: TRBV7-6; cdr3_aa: CASSLGSGRADTQYF
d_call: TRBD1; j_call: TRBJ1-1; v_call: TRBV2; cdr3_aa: CASSLTGIYTEAFF
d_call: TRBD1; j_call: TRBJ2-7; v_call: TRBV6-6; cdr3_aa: CATGQGSGKQYF
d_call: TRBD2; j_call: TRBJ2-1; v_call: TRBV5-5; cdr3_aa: CASRLTAGGQNNEQFF
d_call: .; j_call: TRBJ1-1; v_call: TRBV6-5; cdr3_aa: CASSRQVPNTEAFF
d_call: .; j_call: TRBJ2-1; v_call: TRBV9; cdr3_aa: CASSVDNYNEQFF
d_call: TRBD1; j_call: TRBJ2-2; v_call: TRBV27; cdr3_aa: CASRKQGALNTGELFF
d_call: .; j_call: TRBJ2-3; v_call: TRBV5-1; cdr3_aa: CASSSGPQRSDTDTQYF
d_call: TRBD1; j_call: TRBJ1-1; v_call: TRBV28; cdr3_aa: CASNRGDTEAFF
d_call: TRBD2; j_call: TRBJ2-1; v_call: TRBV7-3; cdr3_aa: CASSKGGRAGSYNEQFF
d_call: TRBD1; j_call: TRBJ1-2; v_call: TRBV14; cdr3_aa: CASSQVQGADYGYTF
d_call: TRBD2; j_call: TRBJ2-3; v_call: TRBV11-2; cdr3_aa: CASSWGPAGGLDTQYF